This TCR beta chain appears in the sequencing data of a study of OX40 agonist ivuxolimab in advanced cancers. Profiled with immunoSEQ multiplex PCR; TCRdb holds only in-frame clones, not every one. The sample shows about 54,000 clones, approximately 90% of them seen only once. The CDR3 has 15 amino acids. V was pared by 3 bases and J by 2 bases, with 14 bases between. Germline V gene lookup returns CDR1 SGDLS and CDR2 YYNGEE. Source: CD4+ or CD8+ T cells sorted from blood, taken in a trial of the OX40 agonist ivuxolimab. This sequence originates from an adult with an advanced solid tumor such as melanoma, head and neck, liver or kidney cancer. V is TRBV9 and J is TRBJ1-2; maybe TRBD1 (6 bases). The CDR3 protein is CASSAPQGVNYGYTF. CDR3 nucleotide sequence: TGTGCCAGCAGCGCCCCACAGGGAGTCAACTATGGCTACACCTTC.